The entry below describes one T cell receptor beta chain. This specimen comes from a study of blood T cell repertoires in COVID-19. Study details: Both acute and convalescent COVID-19 samples were obtained from the United States, Italy and Spain. The cDNA or gDNA used as material had been derived from T cells, B-cell-depleted T cells, or PBMCs.

As processed by the authors: For nucleated cells, counts were estimated from reference gene primer amplification. The repertoire was sequenced with immunoSEQ multiplex PCR; TCRdb's copy has only in-frame clones and lacks some. The V and J calls and clone size were taken over from that table, and D and trimming were inferred from the DNA. The profile shows about 150,000 clones, 84% of them singletons. The TCR sequence derives from a woman aged 45 to 65 with acute or convalescent COVID-19. The sample was peripheral blood.

In nucleotides, the CDR3 is TGCAGTGCTAGAGTGGAACAGGAGCAGTTCTTC. Translation gives CSARVEQEQFF. The chain carries TRBV20-1 and TRBJ2-1; D is undetermined. Trimming shortened V by 1 base and J by 10 bases, and 8 bases separated the two germline ends. CDR3 length: 11 residues. Germline CDR1 DFQATT, CDR2 SNEGSKA (reference sequence).